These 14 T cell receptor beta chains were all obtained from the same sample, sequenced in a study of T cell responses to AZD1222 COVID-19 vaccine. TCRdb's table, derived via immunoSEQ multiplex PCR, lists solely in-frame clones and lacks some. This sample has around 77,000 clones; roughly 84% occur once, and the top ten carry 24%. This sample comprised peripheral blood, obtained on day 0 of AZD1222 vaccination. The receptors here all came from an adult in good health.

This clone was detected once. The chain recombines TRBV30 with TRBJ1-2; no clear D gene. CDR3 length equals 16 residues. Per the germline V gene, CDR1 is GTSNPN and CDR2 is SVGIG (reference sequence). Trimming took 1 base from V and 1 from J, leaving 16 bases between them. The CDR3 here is CAWSGSSLGSNYGYTF. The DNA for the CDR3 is TGTGCCTGGAGTGGGTCCTCGTTAGGGAGTAACTATGGCTACACCTTC. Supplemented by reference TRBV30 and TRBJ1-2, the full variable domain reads SQTIHQWPATLVQPVGSPLSLECTVEGTSNPNLYWYRQAAGRGLQLLFYSVGIGQISSEVPQNLSASRPQDRQFILSSKKLLLSDSGFYLCAWSGSSLGSNYGYTFGSGTRLTVV.

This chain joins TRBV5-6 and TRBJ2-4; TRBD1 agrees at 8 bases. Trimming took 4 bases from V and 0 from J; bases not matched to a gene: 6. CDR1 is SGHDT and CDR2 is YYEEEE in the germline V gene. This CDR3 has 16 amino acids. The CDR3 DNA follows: TGTGCCAGCAGCCTCAGGGGGCTTCTAGCCAAAAACATTCAGTACTTC. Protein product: CASSLRGLLAKNIQYF.

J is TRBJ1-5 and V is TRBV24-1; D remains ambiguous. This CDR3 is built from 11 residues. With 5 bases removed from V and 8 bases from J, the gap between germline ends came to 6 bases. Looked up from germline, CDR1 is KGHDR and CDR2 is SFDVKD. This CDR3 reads CATSVEEPQHF. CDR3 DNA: TGTGCCACCAGTGTTGAGGAGCCCCAGCATTTT.

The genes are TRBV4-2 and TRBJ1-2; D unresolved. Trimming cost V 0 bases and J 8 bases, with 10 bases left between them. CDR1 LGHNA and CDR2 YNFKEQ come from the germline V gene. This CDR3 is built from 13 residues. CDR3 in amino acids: CASSQDRARGYTF. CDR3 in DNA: TGTGCCAGCAGCCAAGATAGGGCCCGGGGCTACACCTTC.

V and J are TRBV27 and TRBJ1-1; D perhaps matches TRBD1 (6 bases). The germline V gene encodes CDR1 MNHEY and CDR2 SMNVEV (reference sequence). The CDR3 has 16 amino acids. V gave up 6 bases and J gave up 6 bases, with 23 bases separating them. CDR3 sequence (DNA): TGTGCCAGCAGCCAACGTTACGGGTCAGGGGCCTCTGAAGCTTTCTTT. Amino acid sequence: CASSQRYGSGASEAFF.

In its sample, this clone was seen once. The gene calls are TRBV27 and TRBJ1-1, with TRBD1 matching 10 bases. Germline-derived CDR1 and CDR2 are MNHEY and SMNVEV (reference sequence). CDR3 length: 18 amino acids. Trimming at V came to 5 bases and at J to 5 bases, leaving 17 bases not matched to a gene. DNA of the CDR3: TGTGCCAGCAGTCGTACTCGAACCCGGACAGGGGGGCGAACTGAAGCTTTCTTT. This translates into CASSRTRTRTGGRTEAFF.

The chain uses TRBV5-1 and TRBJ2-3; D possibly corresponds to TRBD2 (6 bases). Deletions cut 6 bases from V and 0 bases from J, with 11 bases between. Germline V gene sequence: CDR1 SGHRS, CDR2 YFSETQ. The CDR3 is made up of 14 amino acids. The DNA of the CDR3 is TGCGCCAGCAAAACCGGGGGAAGCACAGATACGCAGTATTTT. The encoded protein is CASKTGGSTDTQYF.

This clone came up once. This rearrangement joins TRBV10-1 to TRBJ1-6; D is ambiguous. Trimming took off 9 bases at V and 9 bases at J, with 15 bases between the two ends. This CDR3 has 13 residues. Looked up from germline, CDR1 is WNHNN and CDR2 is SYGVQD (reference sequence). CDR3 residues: CASSRVVGSPLHF. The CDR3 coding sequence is TGCGCCAGTTCAAGGGTTGTGGGTTCACCCCTCCACTTT.

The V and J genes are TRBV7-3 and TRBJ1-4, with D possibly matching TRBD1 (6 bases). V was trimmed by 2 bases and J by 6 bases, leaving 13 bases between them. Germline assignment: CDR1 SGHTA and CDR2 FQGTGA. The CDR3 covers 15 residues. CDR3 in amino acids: CASSLSGTRDEKLFF. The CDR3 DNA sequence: TGTGCCAGCAGCTTATCTGGGACACGGGATGAAAAACTGTTTTTT.

DNA for the CDR3: TGTGCCAGCAGCTTAGGACTAGCGGGAGATACGCAGTATTTT. This encodes CASSLGLAGDTQYF. The chain has TRBV7-9 and TRBJ2-3; 10 bases map to TRBD2. The CDR3 sequence is 14 residues long. With 1 base clipped from V and 5 bases from J, the junction kept 0 bases outside the gene matches. Looked up from germline, CDR1 is SEHNR and CDR2 is FQNEAQ (reference sequence).

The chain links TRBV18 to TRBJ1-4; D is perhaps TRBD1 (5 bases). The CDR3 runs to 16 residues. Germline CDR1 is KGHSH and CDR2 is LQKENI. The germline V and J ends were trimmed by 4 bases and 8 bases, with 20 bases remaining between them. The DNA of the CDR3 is TGTGCCAGCTCACGTACTGGGGACGGTAAAAAGGAAAAACTGTTTTTT. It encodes CASSRTGDGKKEKLFF.

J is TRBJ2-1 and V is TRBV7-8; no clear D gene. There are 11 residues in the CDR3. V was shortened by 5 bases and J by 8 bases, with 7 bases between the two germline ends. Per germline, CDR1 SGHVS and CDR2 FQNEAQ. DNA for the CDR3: TGTGCCAGCAGCCAGGATCATGAGCAGTTCTTC. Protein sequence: CASSQDHEQFF.

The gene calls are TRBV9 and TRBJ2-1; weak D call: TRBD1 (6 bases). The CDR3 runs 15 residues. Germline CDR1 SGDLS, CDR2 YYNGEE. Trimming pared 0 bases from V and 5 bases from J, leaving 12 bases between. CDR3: CASSVGEGQHNEQFF. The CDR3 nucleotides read TGTGCCAGCAGCGTAGGGGAAGGACAGCACAATGAGCAGTTCTTC.

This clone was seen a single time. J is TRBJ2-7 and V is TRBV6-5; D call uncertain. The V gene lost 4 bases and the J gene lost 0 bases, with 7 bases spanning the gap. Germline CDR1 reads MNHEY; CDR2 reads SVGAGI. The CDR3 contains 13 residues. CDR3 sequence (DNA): TGTGCCAGCAGTTTCATGAGCTCCTACGAGCAGTACTTC. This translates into CASSFMSSYEQYF.